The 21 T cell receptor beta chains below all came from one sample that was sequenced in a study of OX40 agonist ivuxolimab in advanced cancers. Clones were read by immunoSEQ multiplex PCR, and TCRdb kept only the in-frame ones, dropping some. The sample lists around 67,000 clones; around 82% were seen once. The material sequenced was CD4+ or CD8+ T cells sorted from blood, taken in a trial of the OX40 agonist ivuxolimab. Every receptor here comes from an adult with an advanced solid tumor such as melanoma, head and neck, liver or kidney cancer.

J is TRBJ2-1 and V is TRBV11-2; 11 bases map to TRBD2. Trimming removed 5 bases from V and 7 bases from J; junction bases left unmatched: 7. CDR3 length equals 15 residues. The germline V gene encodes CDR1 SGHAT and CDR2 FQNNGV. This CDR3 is CASSRGTSGGNEQFF. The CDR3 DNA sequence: TGTGCCAGCAGCCGGGGGACTAGCGGAGGGAATGAGCAGTTCTTC.

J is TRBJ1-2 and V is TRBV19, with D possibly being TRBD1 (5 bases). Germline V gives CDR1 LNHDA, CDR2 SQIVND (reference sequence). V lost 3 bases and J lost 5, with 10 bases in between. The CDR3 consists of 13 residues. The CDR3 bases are TGTGCCAGTAGTATCCAACAGGAGTATGGCTACACCTTC. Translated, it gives CASSIQQEYGYTF. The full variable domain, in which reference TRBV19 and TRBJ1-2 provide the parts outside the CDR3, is DGGITQSPKYLFRKEGQNVTLSCEQNLNHDAMYWYRQDPGQGLRLIYYSQIVNDFQKGDIAEGYSVSREKKESFPLTVTSAQKNPTAFYLCASSIQQEYGYTFGSGTRLTVV.

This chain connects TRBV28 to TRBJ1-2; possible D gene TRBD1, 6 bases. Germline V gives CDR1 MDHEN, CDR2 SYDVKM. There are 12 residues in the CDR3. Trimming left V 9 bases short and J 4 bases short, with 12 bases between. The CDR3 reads CASYTGIYGYTF. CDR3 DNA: TGTGCCAGTTACACAGGGATCTATGGCTACACCTTC.

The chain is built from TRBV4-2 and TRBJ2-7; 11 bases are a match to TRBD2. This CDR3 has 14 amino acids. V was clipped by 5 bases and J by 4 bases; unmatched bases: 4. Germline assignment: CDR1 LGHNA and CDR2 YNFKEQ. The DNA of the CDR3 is TGTGCCAGCAGCGCTGGGACTAGCGGTTACGAGCAGTACTTC. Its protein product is CASSAGTSGYEQYF.

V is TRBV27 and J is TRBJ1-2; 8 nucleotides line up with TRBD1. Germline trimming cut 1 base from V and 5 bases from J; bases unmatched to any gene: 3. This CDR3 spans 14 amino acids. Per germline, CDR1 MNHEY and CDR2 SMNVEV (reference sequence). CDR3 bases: TGTGCCAGCAGTTTATTTGGACAGGGTTATGGCTACACCTTC. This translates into CASSLFGQGYGYTF.

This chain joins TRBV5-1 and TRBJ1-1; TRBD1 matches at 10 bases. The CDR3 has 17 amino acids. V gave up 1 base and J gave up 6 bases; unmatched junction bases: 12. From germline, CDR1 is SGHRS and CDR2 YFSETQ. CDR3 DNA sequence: TGCGCCAGCAGCTTGCCCCAGGGGGGACAGGGGACTGCTGAAGCTTTCTTT. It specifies CASSLPQGGQGTAEAFF. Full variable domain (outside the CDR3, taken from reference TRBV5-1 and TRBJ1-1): KAGVTQTPRYLIKTRGQQVTLSCSPISGHRSVSWYQQTPGQGLQFLFEYFSETQRNKGNFPGRFSGRQFSNSRSEMNVSTLELGDSALYLCASSLPQGGQGTAEAFFGQGTRLTVV.

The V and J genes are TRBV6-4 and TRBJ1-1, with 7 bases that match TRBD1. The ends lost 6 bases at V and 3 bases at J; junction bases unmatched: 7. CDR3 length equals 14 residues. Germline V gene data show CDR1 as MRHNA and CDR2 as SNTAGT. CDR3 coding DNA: TGTGCCAGCAGCCAGACAGGGAGGGACACTGAAGCTTTCTTT. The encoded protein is CASSQTGRDTEAFF.

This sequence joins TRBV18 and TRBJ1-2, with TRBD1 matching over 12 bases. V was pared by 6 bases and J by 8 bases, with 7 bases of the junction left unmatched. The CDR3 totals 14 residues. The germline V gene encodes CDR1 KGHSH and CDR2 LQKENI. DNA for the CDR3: TGTGCCAGCTCGGACGGGACAGGGGGCGAGGGCTACACCTTC. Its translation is CASSDGTGGEGYTF.

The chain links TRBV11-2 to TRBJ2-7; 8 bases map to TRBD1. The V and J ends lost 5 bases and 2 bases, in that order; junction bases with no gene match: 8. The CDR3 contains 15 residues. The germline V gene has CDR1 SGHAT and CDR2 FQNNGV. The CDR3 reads CASSGRTGSPYEQYF. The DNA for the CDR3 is TGTGCCAGCAGCGGGAGGACAGGGAGCCCCTACGAGCAGTACTTC.

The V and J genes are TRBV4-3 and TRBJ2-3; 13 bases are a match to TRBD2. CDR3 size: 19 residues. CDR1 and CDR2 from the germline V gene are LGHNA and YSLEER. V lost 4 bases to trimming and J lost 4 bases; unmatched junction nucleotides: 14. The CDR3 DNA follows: TGCGCCAGCAGCCCTCGCCCCAGGACTAGCGGGAGAAGGCCAGATACGCAGTATTTT. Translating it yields CASSPRPRTSGRRPDTQYF.

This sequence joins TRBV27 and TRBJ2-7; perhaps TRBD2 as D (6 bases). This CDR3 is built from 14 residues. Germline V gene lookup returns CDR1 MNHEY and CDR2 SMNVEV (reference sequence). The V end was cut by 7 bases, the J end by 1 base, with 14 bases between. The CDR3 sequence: CASKVRAGSYEQYF. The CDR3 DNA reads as TGTGCCAGCAAGGTACGAGCGGGTTCCTACGAGCAGTACTTC.

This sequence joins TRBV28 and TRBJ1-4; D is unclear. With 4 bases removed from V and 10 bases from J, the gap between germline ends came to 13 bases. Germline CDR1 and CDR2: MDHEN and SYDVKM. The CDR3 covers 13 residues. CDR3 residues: CASSSPDGRKLFF. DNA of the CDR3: TGTGCCAGCAGTTCCCCGGACGGGAGAAAACTGTTTTTT.

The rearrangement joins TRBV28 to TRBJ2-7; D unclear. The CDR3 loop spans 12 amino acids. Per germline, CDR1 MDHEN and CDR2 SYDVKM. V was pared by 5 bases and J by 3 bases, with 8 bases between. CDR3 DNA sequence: TGTGCCAGCAGTACTACTCTCTACGAGCAGTACTTC. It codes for CASSTTLYEQYF.

CDR3 DNA sequence: TGCGCCAGCAGCTTGGGTGGGAAAACCTACGAGCAGTACTTC. This sequence encodes CASSLGGKTYEQYF. The chain links TRBV5-1 to TRBJ2-7; D unclear. V was pared by 0 bases and J by 2 bases, with 9 bases between. The CDR3 extends over 14 amino acids. Germline CDR1 is SGHRS and CDR2 is YFSETQ.

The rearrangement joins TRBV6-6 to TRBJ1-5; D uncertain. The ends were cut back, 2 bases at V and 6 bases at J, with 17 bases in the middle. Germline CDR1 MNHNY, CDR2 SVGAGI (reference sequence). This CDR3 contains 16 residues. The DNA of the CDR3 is TGTGCCAGCAGTTACATTGGTTTGGGGTCTACTCAGCCCCAGCATTTT. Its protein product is CASSYIGLGSTQPQHF.

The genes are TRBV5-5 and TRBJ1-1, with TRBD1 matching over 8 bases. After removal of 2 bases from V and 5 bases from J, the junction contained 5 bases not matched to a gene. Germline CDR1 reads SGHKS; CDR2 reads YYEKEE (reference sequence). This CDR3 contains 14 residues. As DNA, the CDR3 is TGTGCCAGCAGCTTCGGACAGGGCCGGACTGAAGCTTTCTTT. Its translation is CASSFGQGRTEAFF.

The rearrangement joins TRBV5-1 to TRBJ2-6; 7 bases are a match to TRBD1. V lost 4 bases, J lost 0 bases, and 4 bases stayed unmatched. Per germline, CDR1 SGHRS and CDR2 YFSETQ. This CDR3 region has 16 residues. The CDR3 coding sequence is TGCGCCAGCAGCCCGACAGGGCGCTCTGGGGCCAACGTCCTGACTTTC. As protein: CASSPTGRSGANVLTF. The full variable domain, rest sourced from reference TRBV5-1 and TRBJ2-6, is KAGVTQTPRYLIKTRGQQVTLSCSPISGHRSVSWYQQTPGQGLQFLFEYFSETQRNKGNFPGRFSGRQFSNSRSEMNVSTLELGDSALYLCASSPTGRSGANVLTFGAGSRLTVL.

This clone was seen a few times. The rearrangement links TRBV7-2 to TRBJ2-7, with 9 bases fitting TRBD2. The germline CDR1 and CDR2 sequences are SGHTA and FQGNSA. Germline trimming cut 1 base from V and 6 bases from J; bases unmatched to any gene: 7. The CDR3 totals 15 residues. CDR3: CASSLDSSGSSEQYF. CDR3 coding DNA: TGTGCCAGCAGCTTAGATAGTAGCGGGAGTTCCGAGCAGTACTTC.

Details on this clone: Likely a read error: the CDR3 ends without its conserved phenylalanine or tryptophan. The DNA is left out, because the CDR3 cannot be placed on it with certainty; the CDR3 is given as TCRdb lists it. The CDR3 reads CASSFRRDP. The rearrangement links TRBV5-1 to TRBJ2-3. The germline V gene encodes CDR1 SGHRS and CDR2 YFSETQ. From its first to its last residue, the CDR3 has 9 amino acids.

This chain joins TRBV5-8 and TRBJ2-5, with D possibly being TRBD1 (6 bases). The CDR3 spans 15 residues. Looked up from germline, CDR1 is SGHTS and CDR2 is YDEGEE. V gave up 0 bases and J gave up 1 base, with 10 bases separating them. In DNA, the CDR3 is TGTGCCAGCAGCTTGGGGACAGCCCTCCAAGAGACCCAGTACTTC. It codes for CASSLGTALQETQYF. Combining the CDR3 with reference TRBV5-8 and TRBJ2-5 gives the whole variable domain EAGVTQSPTHLIKTRGQQATLRCSPISGHTSVYWYQQALGLGLQFLLWYDEGEERNRGNFPPRFSGRQFPNYSSELNVNALELEDSALYLCASSLGTALQETQYFGPGTRLLVL.

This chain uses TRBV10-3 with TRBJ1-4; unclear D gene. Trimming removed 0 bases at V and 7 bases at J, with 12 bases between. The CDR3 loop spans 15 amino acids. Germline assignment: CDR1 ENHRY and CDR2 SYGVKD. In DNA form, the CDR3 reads TGTGCCATCAGTGAGTCGAATCGACTGGGTGAAAAACTGTTTTTT. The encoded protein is CAISESNRLGEKLFF.